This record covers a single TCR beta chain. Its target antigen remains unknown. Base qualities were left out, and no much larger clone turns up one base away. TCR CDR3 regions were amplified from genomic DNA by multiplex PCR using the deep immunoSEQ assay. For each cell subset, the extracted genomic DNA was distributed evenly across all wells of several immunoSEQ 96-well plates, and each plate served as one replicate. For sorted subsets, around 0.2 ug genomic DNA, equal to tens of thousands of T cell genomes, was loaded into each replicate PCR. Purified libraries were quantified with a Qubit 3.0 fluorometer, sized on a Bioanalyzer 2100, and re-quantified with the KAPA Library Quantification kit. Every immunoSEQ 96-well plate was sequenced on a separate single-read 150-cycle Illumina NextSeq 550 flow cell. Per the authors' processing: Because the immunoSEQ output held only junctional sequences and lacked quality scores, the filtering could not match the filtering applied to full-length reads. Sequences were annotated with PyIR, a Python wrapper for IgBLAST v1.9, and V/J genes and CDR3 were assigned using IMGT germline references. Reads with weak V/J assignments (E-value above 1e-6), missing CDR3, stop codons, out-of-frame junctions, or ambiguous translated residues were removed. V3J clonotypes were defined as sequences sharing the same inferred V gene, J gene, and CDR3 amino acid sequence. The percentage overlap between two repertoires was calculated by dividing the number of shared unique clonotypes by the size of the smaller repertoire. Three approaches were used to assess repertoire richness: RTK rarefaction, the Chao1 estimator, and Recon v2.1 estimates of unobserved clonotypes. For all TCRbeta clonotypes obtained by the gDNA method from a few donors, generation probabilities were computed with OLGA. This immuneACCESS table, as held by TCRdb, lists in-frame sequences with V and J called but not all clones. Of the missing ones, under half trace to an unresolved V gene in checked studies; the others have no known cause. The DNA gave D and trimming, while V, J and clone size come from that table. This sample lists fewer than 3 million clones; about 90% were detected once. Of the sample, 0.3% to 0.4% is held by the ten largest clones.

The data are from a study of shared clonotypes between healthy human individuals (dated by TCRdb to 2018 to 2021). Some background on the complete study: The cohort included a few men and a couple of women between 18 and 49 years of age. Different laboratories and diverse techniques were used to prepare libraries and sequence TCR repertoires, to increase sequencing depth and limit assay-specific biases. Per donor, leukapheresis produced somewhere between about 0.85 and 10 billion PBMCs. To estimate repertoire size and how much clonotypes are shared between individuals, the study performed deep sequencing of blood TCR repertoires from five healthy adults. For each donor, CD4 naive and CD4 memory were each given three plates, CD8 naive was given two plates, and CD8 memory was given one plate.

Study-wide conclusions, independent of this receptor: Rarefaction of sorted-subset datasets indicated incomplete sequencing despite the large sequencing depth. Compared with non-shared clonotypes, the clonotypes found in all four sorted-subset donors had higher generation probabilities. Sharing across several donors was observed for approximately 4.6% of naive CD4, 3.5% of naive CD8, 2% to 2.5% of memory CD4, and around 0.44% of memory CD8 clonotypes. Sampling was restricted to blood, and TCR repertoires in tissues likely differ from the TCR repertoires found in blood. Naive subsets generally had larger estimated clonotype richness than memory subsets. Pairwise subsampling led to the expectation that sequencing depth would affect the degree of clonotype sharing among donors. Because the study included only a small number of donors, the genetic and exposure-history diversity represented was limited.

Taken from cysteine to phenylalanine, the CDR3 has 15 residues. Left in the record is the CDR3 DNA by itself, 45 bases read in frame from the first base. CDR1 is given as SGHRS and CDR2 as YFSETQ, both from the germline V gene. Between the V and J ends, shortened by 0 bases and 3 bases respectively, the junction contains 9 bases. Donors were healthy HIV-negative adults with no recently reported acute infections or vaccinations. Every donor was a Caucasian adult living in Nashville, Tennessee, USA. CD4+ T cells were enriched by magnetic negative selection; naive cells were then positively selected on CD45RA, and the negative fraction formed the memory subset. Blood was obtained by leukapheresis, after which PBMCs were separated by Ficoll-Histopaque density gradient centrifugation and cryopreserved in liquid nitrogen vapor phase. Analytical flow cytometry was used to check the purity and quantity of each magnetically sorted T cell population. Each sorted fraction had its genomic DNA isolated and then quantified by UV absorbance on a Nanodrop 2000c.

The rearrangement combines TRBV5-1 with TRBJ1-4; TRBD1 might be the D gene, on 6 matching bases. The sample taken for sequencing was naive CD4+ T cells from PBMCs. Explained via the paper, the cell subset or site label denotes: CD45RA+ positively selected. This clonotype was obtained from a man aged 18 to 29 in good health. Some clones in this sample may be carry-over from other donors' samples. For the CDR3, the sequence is CASSLVKGANEKLFF. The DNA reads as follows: TGCGCCAGCAGCTTGGTAAAGGGGGCTAATGAAAAACTGTTTTTT.